The TCR beta chain described here comes from a study of technical replicates of blood from a handful of donors. Produced via immunoSEQ multiplex PCR; TCRdb's table is partial and in-frame only. This table holds tens of thousands of clones, around 94% found once. Unmatched junction bases numbered 11, after V lost 5 bases and J lost 5 bases. Germline CDR1 MNHEY, CDR2 SMNVEV (reference sequence). The CDR3 runs 16 residues. The source is a human donor in good health. The chain employs TRBV27 and TRBJ2-5, with 10 bases matching TRBD2. Sequenced sample: T cells isolated from PBMCs. The CDR3 is CASSRLAGAPEETQYF. The DNA for the CDR3 is TGTGCCAGCAGTAGGCTAGCGGGAGCCCCGGAGGAGACCCAGTACTTC.